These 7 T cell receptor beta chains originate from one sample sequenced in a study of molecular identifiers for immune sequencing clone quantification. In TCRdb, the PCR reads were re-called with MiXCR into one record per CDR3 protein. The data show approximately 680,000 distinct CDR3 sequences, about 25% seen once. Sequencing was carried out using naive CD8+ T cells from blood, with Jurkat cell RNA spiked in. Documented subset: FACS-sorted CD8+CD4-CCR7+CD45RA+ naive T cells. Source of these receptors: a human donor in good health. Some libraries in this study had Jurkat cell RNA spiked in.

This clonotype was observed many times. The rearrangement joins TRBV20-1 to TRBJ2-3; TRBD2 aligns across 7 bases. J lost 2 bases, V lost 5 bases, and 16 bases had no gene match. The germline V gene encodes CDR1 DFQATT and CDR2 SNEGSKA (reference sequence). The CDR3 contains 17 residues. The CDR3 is CSAASTSSGYPTDTQYF. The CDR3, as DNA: TGCAGTGCTGCTTCGACTAGTAGCGGGTATCCCACAGATACGCAGTATTTT.

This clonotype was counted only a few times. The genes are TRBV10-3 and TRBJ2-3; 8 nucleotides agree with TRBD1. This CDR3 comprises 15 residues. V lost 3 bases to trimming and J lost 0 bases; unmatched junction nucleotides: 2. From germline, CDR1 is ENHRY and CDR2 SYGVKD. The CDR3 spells CAISDDRGSTDTQYF. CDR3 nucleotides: TGTGCCATCAGTGATGACAGGGGTAGCACAGATACGCAGTATTTT.

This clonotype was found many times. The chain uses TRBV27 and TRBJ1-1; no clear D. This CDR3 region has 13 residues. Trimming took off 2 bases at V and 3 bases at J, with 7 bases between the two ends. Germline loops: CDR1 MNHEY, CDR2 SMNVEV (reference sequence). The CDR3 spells CASSLRGYTEAFF. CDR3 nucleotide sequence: TGTGCCAGCAGTTTACGGGGTTACACTGAAGCTTTCTTT.

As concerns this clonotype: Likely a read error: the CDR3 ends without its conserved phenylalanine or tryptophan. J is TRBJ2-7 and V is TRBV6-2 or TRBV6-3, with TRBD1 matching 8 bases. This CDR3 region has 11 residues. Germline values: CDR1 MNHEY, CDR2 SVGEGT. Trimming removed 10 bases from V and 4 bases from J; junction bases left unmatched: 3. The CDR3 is CAIGQGYEQYL. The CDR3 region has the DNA TGTGCCATCGGACAGGGTTACGAGCAGTACCTC.

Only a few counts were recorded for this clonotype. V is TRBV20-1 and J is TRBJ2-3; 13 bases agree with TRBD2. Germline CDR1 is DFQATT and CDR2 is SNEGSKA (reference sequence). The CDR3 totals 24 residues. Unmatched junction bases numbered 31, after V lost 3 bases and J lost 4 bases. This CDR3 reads CSASALRQPGGGTSGASGPDTQYF. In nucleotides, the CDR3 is TGCAGTGCTAGCGCGTTACGGCAGCCCGGCGGAGGGACTAGCGGGGCCTCGGGGCCAGATACGCAGTATTTT.

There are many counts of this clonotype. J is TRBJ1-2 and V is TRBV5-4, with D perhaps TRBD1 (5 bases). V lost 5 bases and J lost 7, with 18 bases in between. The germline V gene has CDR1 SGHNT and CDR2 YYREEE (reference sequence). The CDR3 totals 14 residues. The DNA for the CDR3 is TGTGCCAGCAGAAAATCCGGGACTTCCTTTGGCTACACCTTC. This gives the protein CASRKSGTSFGYTF.

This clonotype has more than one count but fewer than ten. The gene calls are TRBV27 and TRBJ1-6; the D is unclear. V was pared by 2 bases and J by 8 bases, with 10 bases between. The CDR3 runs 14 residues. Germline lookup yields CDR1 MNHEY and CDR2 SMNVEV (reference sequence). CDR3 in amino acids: CASSLRGIHSPLHF. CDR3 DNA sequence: TGTGCCAGCAGTTTACGGGGTATACATTCACCCCTCCACTTT.